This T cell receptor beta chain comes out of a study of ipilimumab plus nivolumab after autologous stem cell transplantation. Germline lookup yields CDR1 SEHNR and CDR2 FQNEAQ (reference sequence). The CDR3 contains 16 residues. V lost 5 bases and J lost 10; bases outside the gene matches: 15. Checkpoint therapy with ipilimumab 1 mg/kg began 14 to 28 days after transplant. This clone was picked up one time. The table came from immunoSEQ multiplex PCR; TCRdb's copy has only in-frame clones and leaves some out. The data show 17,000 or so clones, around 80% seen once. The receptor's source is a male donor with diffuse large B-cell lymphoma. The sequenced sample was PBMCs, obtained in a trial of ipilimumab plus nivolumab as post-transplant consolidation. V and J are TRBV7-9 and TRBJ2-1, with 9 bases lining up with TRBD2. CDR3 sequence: CASSHKVGTSPLEQFF. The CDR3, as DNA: TGTGCCAGCAGCCATAAGGTGGGGACTAGCCCTTTGGAGCAGTTCTTC.